This TCR beta chain was captured by sequencing in a study of cytomegalovirus exposure and HLA in healthy donors. A multiplex PCR was run with 60 Vbeta primers and 13 Jbeta primers. Assay used: immunoSEQ multiplex PCR; TCRdb lists only in-frame clones, some missing. The table lists more than 150,000 clones, about 85% of them singletons, with 1.1% to 1.5% in the top ten. V was cut by 1 base and J by 7 bases, with 17 bases left in between. Germline V CDR1 and CDR2: SQVTM, ANQGSEA. The CDR3 is 15 amino acids. Sequenced input: PBMCs. This sequence was found in a girl aged 5 to 17 in good health and CMV-seropositive. This chain connects TRBV29-1 to TRBJ2-1; possible D gene TRBD1, 6 bases. The CDR3 region is CSVEVWQGIVNEQFF. The CDR3 coding sequence is TGCAGCGTTGAAGTTTGGCAGGGGATCGTGAATGAGCAGTTCTTC.